The present T cell receptor (beta chain) was sequenced within a study of CD8+CD57+ T cells in acquired aplastic anemia. Study-wide results and caveats: Any difference that existed in CD8+ Simpson's diversity between patients and controls was not significant.

CDR1 is LGHNA, CDR2 YNFKEQ, per germline. The CDR3 is made up of 16 amino acids. V gave up 0 bases and J gave up 4 bases, with 13 bases separating them. As for this clonotype: Antigen: not known.

Genomic DNA templated the TCR beta VDJ and CDR3 profiling. MiXCR, applied by TCRdb to the reads, yields one record per CDR3 protein. The profile covers roughly 280,000 distinct CDR3 sequences, with about 50% appearing a single time and around 1.3% taken by the ten largest. Those patients picked for sequencing had displayed CD8+CD57+ cell expansion on flow cytometry. This chain joins TRBV4-2 and TRBJ1-5, with D perhaps matching TRBD1 (6 bases). Sequencing was performed on sorted CD4+, CD8+, or CD8+CD57+ T cells (not recorded which) from PBMCs. The sequence came from a human donor with aplastic anemia. CDR3 region: CASSQEPGGGNQPQHF. The CDR3 DNA is TGTGCCAGCAGCCAAGAACCAGGAGGGGGAAATCAGCCCCAGCATTTT.